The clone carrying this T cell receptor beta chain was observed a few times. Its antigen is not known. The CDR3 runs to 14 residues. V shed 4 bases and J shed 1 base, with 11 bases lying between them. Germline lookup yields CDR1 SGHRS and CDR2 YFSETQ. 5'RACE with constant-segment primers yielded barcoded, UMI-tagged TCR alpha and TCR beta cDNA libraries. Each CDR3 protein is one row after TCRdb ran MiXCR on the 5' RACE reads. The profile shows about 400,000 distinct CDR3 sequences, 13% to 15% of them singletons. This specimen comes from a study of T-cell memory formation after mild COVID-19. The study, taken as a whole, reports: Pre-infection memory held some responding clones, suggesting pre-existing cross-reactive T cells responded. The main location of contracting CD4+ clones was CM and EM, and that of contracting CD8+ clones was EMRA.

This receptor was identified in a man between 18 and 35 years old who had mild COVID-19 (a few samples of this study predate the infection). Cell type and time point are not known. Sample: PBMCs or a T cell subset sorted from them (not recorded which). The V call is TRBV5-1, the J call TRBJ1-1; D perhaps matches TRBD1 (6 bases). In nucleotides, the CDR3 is TGCGCCAGCAGCCCCGGGACATCGAACACTGAAGCTTTCTTT. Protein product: CASSPGTSNTEAFF.